The rows below give T cell receptor beta chains drawn from one sample of a study of blood T cell repertoires in COVID-19. Generated by immunoSEQ multiplex PCR, the TCRdb table keeps only in-frame clones and is missing some. The sample includes approximately 150,000 clones, 75% to 90% of them seen just once. Input material: peripheral blood. Receptors originate from a man in his late teens or twenties with COVID-19, enrolled during active disease. Each CDR3 is given with its conserved first and last residue. D genes are given only for firm matches. Clone size is not always given. Where it is, it says once, few, many or a class for expanded clones.

j_gene: TRBJ2-3; v_gene: TRBV5-8; d_gene: TRBD1; abundance: -; CDR3nt: TGTGCCAGCAGCTCCACAGGGGGACCAGATACGCAGTATTTT; CDR3aa: CASSSTGGPDTQYF
j_gene: TRBJ2-3; v_gene: TRBV13; d_gene: TRBD1; abundance: -; CDR3nt: TGTGCCAGCAGCGCCGGGGTCCAGGGGGATGGCACAGATACGCAGTATTTT; CDR3aa: CASSAGVQGDGTDTQYF
j_gene: TRBJ1-5; v_gene: TRBV6-6; d_gene: -; abundance: few; CDR3nt: TGTGCCAGCAGTTACGAACAGGTCGGAGATCAGCCCCAGCATTTT; CDR3aa: CASSYEQVGDQPQHF
j_gene: TRBJ2-7; v_gene: TRBV10-2; d_gene: TRBD2; abundance: -; CDR3nt: TGCGCCAGCAGTGAGACTAGCGGACGATACGAGCAGTACTTC; CDR3aa: CASSETSGRYEQYF
j_gene: TRBJ2-1; v_gene: TRBV6-5; d_gene: TRBD2; abundance: -; CDR3nt: TGTGCCAGCAGTTACGCTACTAGCGGGAGCTACAATGAGCAGTTCTTC; CDR3aa: CASSYATSGSYNEQFF
j_gene: TRBJ2-1; v_gene: TRBV10-3; d_gene: TRBD2; abundance: -; CDR3nt: TGTGCCATCAGGGGGACTAGCGGGAGGCTGGCCTACAATGAGCAGTTCTTC; CDR3aa: CAIRGTSGRLAYNEQFF
j_gene: TRBJ1-4; v_gene: TRBV5-5; d_gene: -; abundance: -; CDR3nt: TGTGCCAGCAGCGCGGATTGGCGGGTCGCCCATGAAAAACTGTTTTTT; CDR3aa: CASSADWRVAHEKLFF
j_gene: TRBJ2-3; v_gene: TRBV5-4; d_gene: -; abundance: -; CDR3nt: TGTGCCAGCAGCTTCGGTACAGATACGCAGTATTTT; CDR3aa: CASSFGTDTQYF
j_gene: TRBJ2-1; v_gene: TRBV30; d_gene: TRBD2; abundance: few; CDR3nt: TGTGCCTGGAGTGTCGGGACTAGCGGGGCGGGACGGTTCTTC; CDR3aa: CAWSVGTSGAGRFF
j_gene: TRBJ2-5; v_gene: TRBV29-1; d_gene: TRBD2; abundance: -; CDR3nt: TGCAGCGTGGCCCGGCTAGCGGGAGGTCTTATCCAAGAGACCCAGTACTTC; CDR3aa: CSVARLAGGLIQETQYF
j_gene: TRBJ1-1; v_gene: TRBV7-2; d_gene: -; abundance: -; CDR3nt: TGTGCCAGCAGCCCCCGAGACAGGTTCGGGACTGAAGCTTTCTTT; CDR3aa: CASSPRDRFGTEAFF
j_gene: TRBJ2-2; v_gene: TRBV19; d_gene: -; abundance: -; CDR3nt: TGTGCTTCAATGAACGCCCGGCAGACAAACACCGGGGAGCTGTTTTTT; CDR3aa: CASMNARQTNTGELFF
j_gene: TRBJ2-7; v_gene: TRBV10-2; d_gene: -; abundance: large; CDR3nt: TGCGCCAGCAGTGAGTCGAGCGGGACAGGCTCCTACGAGCAGTACTTC; CDR3aa: CASSESSGTGSYEQYF
j_gene: TRBJ2-1; v_gene: TRBV24-1; d_gene: -; abundance: -; CDR3nt: TGTGCCACCAGTGATTTCCGGGGACCCAGGGGTCATAATGAGCAGTTCTTC; CDR3aa: CATSDFRGPRGHNEQFF
j_gene: TRBJ2-6; v_gene: TRBV4-3; d_gene: -; abundance: -; CDR3nt: TGCGCCAGCAGCCAAGAAAGGGGCTCTGGGGCCAACGTCCTGACTTTC; CDR3aa: CASSQERGSGANVLTF
j_gene: TRBJ2-7; v_gene: TRBV28; d_gene: TRBD2; abundance: -; CDR3nt: TGTGCCAGCAGCGTCCCACTAGCGGAGAGCTCCTACGAGCAGTACTTC; CDR3aa: CASSVPLAESSYEQYF
j_gene: TRBJ2-3; v_gene: TRBV9; d_gene: -; abundance: once; CDR3nt: TGTGCCAGCAGCTCAGACACTGCGGGAAATACAAACACAGATACGCAGTATTTT; CDR3aa: CASSSDTAGNTNTDTQYF
j_gene: TRBJ2-7; v_gene: TRBV5-6; d_gene: -; abundance: -; CDR3nt: TGTGCCAGCAGCCCGCTCGGGGGGCGCGCGTCCTACGAGCAGTACTTC; CDR3aa: CASSPLGGRASYEQYF
j_gene: TRBJ2-1; v_gene: TRBV11-3; d_gene: -; abundance: -; CDR3nt: TGTGCCAGCAGCTTACTAGCAGACAATGAGCAGTTCTTC; CDR3aa: CASSLLADNEQFF
j_gene: TRBJ2-7; v_gene: TRBV10-3; d_gene: TRBD1; abundance: -; CDR3nt: TGTGCCATCAGTGGGGACAGGGGGCTAGGGTACGAGCAGTACTTC; CDR3aa: CAISGDRGLGYEQYF
j_gene: TRBJ1-1; v_gene: TRBV2; d_gene: -; abundance: few; CDR3nt: TGTGCCAGCAGGAGAGGGCCTGGGGCTTTCTTT; CDR3aa: CASRRGPGAFF
j_gene: TRBJ2-2; v_gene: TRBV27; d_gene: TRBD1; abundance: -; CDR3nt: TGTGCCAGCAGTTGGGTACCGGGACAGGAGAACACCGGGGAGCTGTTTTTT; CDR3aa: CASSWVPGQENTGELFF
j_gene: TRBJ2-7; v_gene: TRBV7-2; d_gene: TRBD2; abundance: -; CDR3nt: TGTGCCAGCAGCTTAGACCCGGGGAGGGAGTACGAGCAGTACTTC; CDR3aa: CASSLDPGREYEQYF
j_gene: TRBJ2-3; v_gene: TRBV5-5; d_gene: -; abundance: once; CDR3nt: TGTGCCAGCAGCTGGGGGGGCACAGATACGCAGTATTTT; CDR3aa: CASSWGGTDTQYF
j_gene: TRBJ1-1; v_gene: TRBV28; d_gene: TRBD1; abundance: -; CDR3nt: TGTGCCAGCAGTGGGATAGGGGGCTCGAACACTGAAGCTTTCTTT; CDR3aa: CASSGIGGSNTEAFF
j_gene: TRBJ2-1; v_gene: TRBV4-3; d_gene: TRBD1; abundance: -; CDR3nt: TGCGCCAGCAGCCCCGGACAGGGGAGTTGGGCTGAGCAGTTCTTC; CDR3aa: CASSPGQGSWAEQFF
j_gene: TRBJ2-2; v_gene: TRBV30; d_gene: TRBD2; abundance: -; CDR3nt: TGTGCCTGGAGTGTATGGGGGGGTCGTAACCCCGGGGAGCTGTTTTTT; CDR3aa: CAWSVWGGRNPGELFF
j_gene: TRBJ2-7; v_gene: TRBV4-3; d_gene: TRBD1; abundance: -; CDR3nt: TGCGCCAGCAGCTTATCGACAGGACAGGGATACTTTTCCTACGAGCAGTACTTC; CDR3aa: CASSLSTGQGYFSYEQYF
j_gene: TRBJ2-7; v_gene: TRBV30; d_gene: -; abundance: -; CDR3nt: TGTGCCTGGAGTGTTGGACAATCCTACGAGCAGTACTTC; CDR3aa: CAWSVGQSYEQYF
j_gene: TRBJ2-1; v_gene: TRBV28; d_gene: TRBD2; abundance: -; CDR3nt: TGTGCCAGCAGTTCTAGCGGGAACCAGGCCTTCTCCTACAATGAGCAGTTCTTC; CDR3aa: CASSSSGNQAFSYNEQFF
j_gene: TRBJ2-1; v_gene: TRBV27; d_gene: -; abundance: -; CDR3nt: TGTGCCAGCAGCCCGGGCGGCGGGCCGAACTACAATGAGCAGTTCTTC; CDR3aa: CASSPGGGPNYNEQFF
j_gene: TRBJ1-6; v_gene: TRBV15; d_gene: -; abundance: once; CDR3nt: TGTGCCACCAGACAGGGTGGTTCACCCCTCCACTTT; CDR3aa: CATRQGGSPLHF
j_gene: TRBJ1-1; v_gene: TRBV20-1; d_gene: -; abundance: -; CDR3nt: TGCAGTGCTACGAGACGGAGTGAAGCTTTCTTT; CDR3aa: CSATRRSEAFF
j_gene: TRBJ1-2; v_gene: TRBV27; d_gene: -; abundance: -; CDR3nt: TGTGCCAGCAGTCCAAGTCCAGGGAATGGCTACACCTTC; CDR3aa: CASSPSPGNGYTF
j_gene: TRBJ1-2; v_gene: TRBV7-8; d_gene: -; abundance: -; CDR3nt: TGTGCCAGCAGCCCCGGACAGGGCTACACCTTC; CDR3aa: CASSPGQGYTF
j_gene: TRBJ2-7; v_gene: TRBV28; d_gene: -; abundance: -; CDR3nt: TGTGCCAGCACCTTCGGACAGAATGGCTACGAGCAGTACTTC; CDR3aa: CASTFGQNGYEQYF
j_gene: TRBJ2-7; v_gene: TRBV28; d_gene: TRBD2; abundance: -; CDR3nt: TGTGCCAGCAGTTTGCACAAAAAAGTGACTAGCGGGAGGGCCTCGCGCTACGAGCAGTACTTC; CDR3aa: CASSLHKKVTSGRASRYEQYF
j_gene: TRBJ2-7; v_gene: TRBV10-3; d_gene: -; abundance: -; CDR3nt: TGTGCCATCAGTGAGAAACAGGGCTACGAGCAGTACTTC; CDR3aa: CAISEKQGYEQYF
j_gene: TRBJ1-2; v_gene: TRBV27; d_gene: TRBD1; abundance: -; CDR3nt: TGTGCCAGCCGGACCAGGGGGAACTATGGCTACACCTTC; CDR3aa: CASRTRGNYGYTF
j_gene: TRBJ1-6; v_gene: TRBV6-6; d_gene: TRBD1; abundance: -; CDR3nt: TGTGCCAGCAGTTACGAAGGGGGCTCCTTCCTTCCCCTCCACTTT; CDR3aa: CASSYEGGSFLPLHF
j_gene: TRBJ2-1; v_gene: TRBV29-1; d_gene: -; abundance: -; CDR3nt: TGCAGCGTTGAACAGTACAATGAGCAGTTCTTC; CDR3aa: CSVEQYNEQFF
j_gene: TRBJ2-1; v_gene: TRBV9; d_gene: TRBD2; abundance: -; CDR3nt: TGTGCCAGCAGTGCCTCTGGGACTAGCGGGGGCTACAATGAGCAGTTCTTC; CDR3aa: CASSASGTSGGYNEQFF
j_gene: TRBJ2-7; v_gene: TRBV6-2/TRBV6-3; d_gene: -; abundance: -; CDR3nt: TGTGCCAGCAGTTACTCGAAGGGGTCCGAGCAGTACTTC; CDR3aa: CASSYSKGSEQYF
j_gene: TRBJ2-7; v_gene: TRBV7-2; d_gene: -; abundance: -; CDR3nt: TGTGCCAGCAGCTTAGCGGGCGGGGACAGCTACGAGCAGTACTTC; CDR3aa: CASSLAGGDSYEQYF
j_gene: TRBJ2-3; v_gene: TRBV12-2; d_gene: -; abundance: -; CDR3nt: TGTGCAAGCCATCGACCGGGACATCGGCTCCCTCTGGGGACAGATACGCAGTATTTT; CDR3aa: CASHRPGHRLPLGTDTQYF